This T cell receptor (beta chain) was recovered during a study of blood T cell repertoires in COVID-19. V trimming: 5 bases; J trimming: 4 bases; junction bases outside the gene matches: 7. The CDR3 totals 15 residues. The germline gives CDR1 SGHTA, CDR2 FQGNSA. This clone appeared a few times. The repertoire was sequenced with immunoSEQ multiplex PCR; TCRdb's copy has only in-frame clones and lacks some. In the table there are 130,000 to 150,000 clones, around 80% of which are singletons. V is TRBV7-2 and J is TRBJ2-1, with TRBD2 matching 8 bases. This TCR was sampled from a human donor with acute or convalescent COVID-19. The donor label of this sample is uncertain. Sequenced material: peripheral blood. The CDR3 nucleotides are TGTGCCAGCAGCGCCAGCGGGGGAGCATACAATGAGCAGTTCTTC. Amino acids: CASSASGGAYNEQFF. Combining the CDR3 with reference TRBV7-2 and TRBJ2-1 gives the whole variable domain GAGVSQSPSNKVTEKGKDVELRCDPISGHTALYWYRQSLGQGLEFLIYFQGNSAPDKSGLPSDRFSAERTGGSVSTLTIQRTQQEDSAVYLCASSASGGAYNEQFFGPGTRLTVL.